This T cell receptor beta chain is drawn from a study of CD8+CD57+ T cells in acquired aplastic anemia. As for the study in general: The sorted CD4+ and CD8+ cells yielded an average about 3.5 ug of DNA.

To note about this clonotype: Its matching antigen is unknown.

General study points: Roughly 30 CD8+ CDR3 sequences occurred in both the patients and the controls. Patients versus controls showed no significant CD8+ Simpson's diversity difference.

TCR beta VDJ and CDR3 were profiled, and genomic DNA was the template. Each CDR3 protein is one row after TCRdb ran MiXCR on the reads. There are approximately 190,000 distinct CDR3 sequences in the sample; over 60% occur only once, and more than 45% lies in the top ten. V shed 7 bases and J shed 6 bases, with 15 bases lying between them. The CDR3 contains 13 residues. This chain links TRBV12-3 or TRBV12-4 with TRBJ1-2, with D unresolved. The sample consisted of sorted CD4+, CD8+, or CD8+CD57+ T cells (not recorded which) from PBMCs. This TCR derives from a human donor with severe aplastic anemia or a healthy control (not recorded which). CDR3 coding DNA: TGTGCCAGCACGGCCCCCTTGTTTGATGGCTACACCTTC. Encoded protein: CASTAPLFDGYTF.